These 4 T cell receptor beta chains were sequenced from one sample in a study of identical twins. Via MiXCR, TCRdb re-called the 5' RACE reads, giving one row per CDR3 protein. Of over 250,000 distinct CDR3 sequences in the sample, roughly 10% were seen once. These data were likewise used in another study, on yellow fever vaccine responses in identical twins.

Sequencing input: CD8+ T cells sorted from blood. The receptor set was obtained from a woman aged 18 to 35 in good health.

This clonotype was observed many times. V gene TRBV6-4 combines with J gene TRBJ2-1; TRBD2 matches at 14 bases. CDR1 is MRHNA and CDR2 is SNTAGT in the germline V gene. The CDR3 is made up of 15 amino acids. V lost 4 bases, J lost 10 bases, and 6 bases stayed unmatched. CDR3 sequence: CASSGGLAGVGEQFF. The CDR3 nucleotides read TGTGCCAGCAGTGGGGGACTAGCGGGAGTGGGAGAGCAGTTCTTC.

This clonotype was picked up many times. This chain connects TRBV2 to TRBJ2-1; 8 nucleotides align to TRBD2. There are 13 residues in the CDR3. J gave up 10 bases and V 5 bases, and 7 bases lay outside the gene matches. Per germline, CDR1 SNHLY and CDR2 FYNNEI. The CDR3: CASSLGGAREQFF. CDR3 DNA: TGTGCCAGCAGTCTCGGGGGGGCCAGGGAGCAGTTCTTC.

At least ten counts were recorded for this clonotype. The chain uses TRBV6-1 and TRBJ1-1; a possible D gene is TRBD1 (5 bases). Between the trimmed V and J ends, which lost 4 bases and 4 bases, there was a span of 16 bases. Germline loops: CDR1 MNHNS, CDR2 SASEGT. This CDR3 has 15 amino acids. CDR3 nucleotides: TGTGCCAGCAGTGCCCTAGGGGTCGTTAGCACTGAAGCTTTCTTT. This translates into CASSALGVVSTEAFF.

This clonotype has only a few counts. V usage is TRBV28 and J usage is TRBJ1-2, with 7 bases identical to TRBD1. The CDR3 is 15 residues long. In germline, CDR1 is MDHEN, CDR2 SYDVKM. V shed 6 bases, J shed 8 bases, and the junction held 15 bases outside the gene matches. In nucleotides, the CDR3 is TGTGCCAGCAGCCCCATTTCGACAGGGTTGGGAGGCTACACCTTC. Translating it yields CASSPISTGLGGYTF.